The clone carrying this T cell receptor (beta chain) came up once. Antigen unknown. Treatment indicated: roughly nine-day PBMC culture with coronavirus spike peptide pools or control peptides (ViraFEST assay). The sample originates from a study of vaccination and CD4 T cells after COVID-19. The germline CDR1 and CDR2 sequences are MNHEY and SMNVEV (reference sequence). The V and J ends lost 3 bases and 4 bases respectively, with 16 bases between them. The CDR3 is made up of 15 amino acids. The study sequenced cultured CD4+ T cell DNA using the Oncomine TCR Beta short-read assay. Each CDR3 protein gets one entry after TCRdb re-called the PCR reads with MiXCR. Of approximately 11,000 distinct CDR3 sequences listed, about 42% were seen once; the top ten hold 29%.

The J gene is TRBJ2-7, the V gene TRBV27; D unresolved. Source material: CD4+ T cells from blood, cultured in vitro. This clonotype was obtained from a human donor who had recovered from COVID-19. Here the CDR3 DNA reads TGTGCCAGCAGTTTTAAGGTTTTCGGTGGGTACGAGCAGTACTTC. Translated: CASSFKVFGGYEQYF.